The T cell receptor beta chain described here comes from a study of blood T cell repertoires in COVID-19. Study-level information: The samples span acute and convalescent COVID-19 from the United States, Italy and Spain. In each case, the material was cDNA or gDNA derived from T cells, B-cell-depleted T cells, or PBMCs.

As handled by the study authors: Estimated nucleated cell counts came from reference gene primer amplification. Sequencing was performed with immunoSEQ multiplex PCR; in TCRdb, only in-frame clones are kept and a portion is missing. From that table come the V and J calls and clone size; the DNA was used to work out D and trimming. The sample carries roughly 140,000 clones, under 80% recorded once. Germline V gene lookup returns CDR1 LNHNV and CDR2 YYDKDF (reference sequence). The CDR3 length is 18 residues. The V segment lost 0 bases and the J segment 3 bases; nucleotides outside the gene matches: 7.

The receptor was isolated from a man aged 60 to 69 with acute or convalescent COVID-19. The sample was peripheral blood. The rearrangement joins TRBV15 to TRBJ2-1; TRBD2 aligns across 11 bases. The CDR3 nucleotides read TGTGCCACCAGCAGAGAGGCTAGCGGGAGGCGAAACTACAATGAGCAGTTCTTC. Protein product: CATSREASGRRNYNEQFF.